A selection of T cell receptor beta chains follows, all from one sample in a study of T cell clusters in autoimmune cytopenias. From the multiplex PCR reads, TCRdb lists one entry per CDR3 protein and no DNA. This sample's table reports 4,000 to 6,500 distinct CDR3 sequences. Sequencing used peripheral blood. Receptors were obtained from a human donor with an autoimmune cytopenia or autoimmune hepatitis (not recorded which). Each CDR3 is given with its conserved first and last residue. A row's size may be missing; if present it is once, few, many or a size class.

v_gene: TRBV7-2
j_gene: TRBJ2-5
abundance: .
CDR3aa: CASSLVNNEQYF

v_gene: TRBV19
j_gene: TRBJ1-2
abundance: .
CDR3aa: CASRTSGGSGGGYTF

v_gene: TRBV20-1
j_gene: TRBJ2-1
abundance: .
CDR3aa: CSANHEREGQVGEQFF

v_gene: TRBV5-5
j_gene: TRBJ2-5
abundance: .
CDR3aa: CASSLAPPGGAETQYF

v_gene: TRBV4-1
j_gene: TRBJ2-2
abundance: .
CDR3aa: CASSQDNRVVAGELFF

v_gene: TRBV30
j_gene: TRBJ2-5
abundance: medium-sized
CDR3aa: CAWSVGRAETQYF

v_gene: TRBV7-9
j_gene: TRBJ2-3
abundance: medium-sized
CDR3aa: CASSLVSGRASDTQYF

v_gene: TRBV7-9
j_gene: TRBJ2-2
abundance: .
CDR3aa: CASSFSPTGRMNTGELFF

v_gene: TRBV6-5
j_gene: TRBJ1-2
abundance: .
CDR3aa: CASSRSQGAKGYTF

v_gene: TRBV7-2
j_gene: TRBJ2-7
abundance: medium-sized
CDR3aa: CASSYGTSGSYEQYF

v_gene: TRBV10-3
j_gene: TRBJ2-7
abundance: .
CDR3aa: CAISISRGSGIGEQYF

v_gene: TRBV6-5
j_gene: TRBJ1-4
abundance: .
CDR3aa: CASRLTGANEKLFF

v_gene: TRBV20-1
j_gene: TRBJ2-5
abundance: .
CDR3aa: CSARPGYGETQYF

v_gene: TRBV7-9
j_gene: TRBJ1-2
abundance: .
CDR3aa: CASSWGTGTGGTNGYTF

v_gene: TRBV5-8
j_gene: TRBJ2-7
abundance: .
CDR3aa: CASSLAGSGLSYEQYF

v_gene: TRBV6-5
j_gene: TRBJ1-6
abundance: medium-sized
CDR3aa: CASSQWDASVSSYNSPLHF

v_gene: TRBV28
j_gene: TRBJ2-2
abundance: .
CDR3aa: CASRPGSSYTGELFF

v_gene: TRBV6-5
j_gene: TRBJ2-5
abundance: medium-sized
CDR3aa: CASSDRGARETQYF

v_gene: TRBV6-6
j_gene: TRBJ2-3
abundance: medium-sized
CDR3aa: CASRRGTDTQYF

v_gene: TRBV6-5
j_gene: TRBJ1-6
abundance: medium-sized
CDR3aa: CASREDRAPSALHF

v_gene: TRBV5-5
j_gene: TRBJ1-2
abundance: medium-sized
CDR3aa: CASSSSPGQGALGGYTF

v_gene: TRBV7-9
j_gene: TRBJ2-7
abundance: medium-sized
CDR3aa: CASSPLGQQYF

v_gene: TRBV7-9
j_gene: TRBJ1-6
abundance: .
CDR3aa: CASSLGKDRPYNSPLHF

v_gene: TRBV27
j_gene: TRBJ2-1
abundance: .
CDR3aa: CASSLGQGTYNEQFF

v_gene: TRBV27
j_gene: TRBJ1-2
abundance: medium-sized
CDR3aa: CASRGTDYGYTF

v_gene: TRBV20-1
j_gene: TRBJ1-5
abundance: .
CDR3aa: CSAIDSYSNQPQHF

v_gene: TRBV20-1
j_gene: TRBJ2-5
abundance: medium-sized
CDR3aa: CSARAGAETQYF

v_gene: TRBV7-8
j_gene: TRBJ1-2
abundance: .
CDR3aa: CASSPRMGSLDRVGYTF

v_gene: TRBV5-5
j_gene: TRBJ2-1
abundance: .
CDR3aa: CASSITSGSSNEQFF

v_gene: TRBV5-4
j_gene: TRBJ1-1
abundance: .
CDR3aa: CASSLQGPTGMTEAFF

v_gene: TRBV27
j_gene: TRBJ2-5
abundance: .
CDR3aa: CASSESGYGETQYF

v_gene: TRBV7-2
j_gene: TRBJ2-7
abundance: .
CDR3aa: CASSFTGSYEQYF

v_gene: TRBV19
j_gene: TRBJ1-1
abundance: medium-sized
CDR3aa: CASSMAYTEAFF

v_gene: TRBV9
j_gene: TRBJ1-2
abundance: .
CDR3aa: CASSPDRANYGYTF

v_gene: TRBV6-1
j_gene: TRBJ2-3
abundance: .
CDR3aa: CASGGGMSGTDTQYF

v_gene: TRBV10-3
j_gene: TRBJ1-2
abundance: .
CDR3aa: CAISEQVGYTF

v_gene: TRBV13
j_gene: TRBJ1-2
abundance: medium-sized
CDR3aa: CASSLVGRDYGYTF

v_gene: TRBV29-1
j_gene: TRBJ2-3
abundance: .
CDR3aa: CSVGLVTRSTDTQYF

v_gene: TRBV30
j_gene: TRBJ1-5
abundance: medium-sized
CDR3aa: CAWSVGQGGNQPQHF

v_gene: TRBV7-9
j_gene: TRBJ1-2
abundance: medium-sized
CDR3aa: CASSQGLHYGYTF

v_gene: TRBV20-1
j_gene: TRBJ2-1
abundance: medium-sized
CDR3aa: CSADGGGPYNEQFF

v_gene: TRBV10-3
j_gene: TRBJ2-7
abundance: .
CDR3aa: CAISVQGNYEQYF

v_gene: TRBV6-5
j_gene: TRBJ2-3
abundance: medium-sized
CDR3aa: CASSSPTGATDTQYF

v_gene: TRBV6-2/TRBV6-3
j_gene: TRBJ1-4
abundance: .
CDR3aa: CASSYYGQGFEKLFF

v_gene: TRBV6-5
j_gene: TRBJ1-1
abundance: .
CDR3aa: CASSQDWYTEAFF